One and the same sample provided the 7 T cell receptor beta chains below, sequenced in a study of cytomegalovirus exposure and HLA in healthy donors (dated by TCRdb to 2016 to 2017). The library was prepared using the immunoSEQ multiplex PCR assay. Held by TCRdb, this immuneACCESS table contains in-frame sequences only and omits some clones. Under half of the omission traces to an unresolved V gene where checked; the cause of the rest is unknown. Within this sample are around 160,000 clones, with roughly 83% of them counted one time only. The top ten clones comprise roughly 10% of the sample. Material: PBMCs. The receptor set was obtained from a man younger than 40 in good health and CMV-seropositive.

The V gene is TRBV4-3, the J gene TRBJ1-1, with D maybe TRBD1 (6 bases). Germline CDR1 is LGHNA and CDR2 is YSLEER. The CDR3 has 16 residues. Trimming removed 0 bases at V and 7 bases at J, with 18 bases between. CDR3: CASSQDLGGASNEAFF. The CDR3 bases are TGCGCCAGCAGCCAAGATCTCGGGGGGGCGAGTAATGAAGCTTTCTTT.

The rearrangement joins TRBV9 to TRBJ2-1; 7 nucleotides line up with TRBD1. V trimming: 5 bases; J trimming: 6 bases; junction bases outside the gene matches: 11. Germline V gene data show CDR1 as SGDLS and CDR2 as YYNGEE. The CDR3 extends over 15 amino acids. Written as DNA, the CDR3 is TGTGCCAGCAGTCTTCTAGGGGGACAGTTCAATGAGCAGTTCTTC. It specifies CASSLLGGQFNEQFF.

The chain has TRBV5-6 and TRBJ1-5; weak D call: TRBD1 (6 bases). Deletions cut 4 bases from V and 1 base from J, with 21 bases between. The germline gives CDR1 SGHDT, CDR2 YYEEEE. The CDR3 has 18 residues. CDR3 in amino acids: CASSLGGGWLWSNQPQHF. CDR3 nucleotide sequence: TGTGCCAGCAGCCTGGGAGGGGGATGGCTCTGGAGCAATCAGCCCCAGCATTTT.

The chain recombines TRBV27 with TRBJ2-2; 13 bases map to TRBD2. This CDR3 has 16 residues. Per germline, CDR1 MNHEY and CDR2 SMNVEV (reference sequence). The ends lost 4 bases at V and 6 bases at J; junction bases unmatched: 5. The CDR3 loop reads CASSSRTSGRSGELFF. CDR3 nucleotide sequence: TGTGCCAGCAGTTCCCGGACTAGCGGGAGATCCGGGGAGCTGTTTTTT.

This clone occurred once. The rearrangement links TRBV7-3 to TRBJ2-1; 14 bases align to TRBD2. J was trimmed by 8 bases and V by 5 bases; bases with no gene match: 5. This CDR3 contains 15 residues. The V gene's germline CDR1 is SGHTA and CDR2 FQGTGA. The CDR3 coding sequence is TGTGCCAGCAGCCCCCGACTAGCGGGAGGGGATGAGCAGTTCTTC. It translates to CASSPRLAGGDEQFF. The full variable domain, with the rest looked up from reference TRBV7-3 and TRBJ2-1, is GAGVSQTPSNKVTEKGKYVELRCDPISGHTALYWYRQSLGQGPEFLIYFQGTGAADDSGLPNDRFFAVRPEGSVSTLKIQRTERGDSAVYLCASSPRLAGGDEQFFGPGTRLTVL.

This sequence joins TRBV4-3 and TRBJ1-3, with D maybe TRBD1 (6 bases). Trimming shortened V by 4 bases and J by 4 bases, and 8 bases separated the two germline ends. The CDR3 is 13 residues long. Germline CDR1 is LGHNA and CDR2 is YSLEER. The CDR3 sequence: CASSPGEGNTIYF. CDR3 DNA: TGCGCCAGCAGCCCAGGGGAGGGAAACACCATATATTTT.

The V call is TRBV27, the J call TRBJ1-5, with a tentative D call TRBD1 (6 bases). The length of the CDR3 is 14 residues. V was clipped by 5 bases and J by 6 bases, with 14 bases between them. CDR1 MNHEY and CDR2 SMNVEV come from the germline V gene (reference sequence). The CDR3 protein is CASSPGGQGQPQHF. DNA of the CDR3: TGTGCCAGCAGTCCGGGGGGGCAGGGTCAGCCCCAGCATTTT.